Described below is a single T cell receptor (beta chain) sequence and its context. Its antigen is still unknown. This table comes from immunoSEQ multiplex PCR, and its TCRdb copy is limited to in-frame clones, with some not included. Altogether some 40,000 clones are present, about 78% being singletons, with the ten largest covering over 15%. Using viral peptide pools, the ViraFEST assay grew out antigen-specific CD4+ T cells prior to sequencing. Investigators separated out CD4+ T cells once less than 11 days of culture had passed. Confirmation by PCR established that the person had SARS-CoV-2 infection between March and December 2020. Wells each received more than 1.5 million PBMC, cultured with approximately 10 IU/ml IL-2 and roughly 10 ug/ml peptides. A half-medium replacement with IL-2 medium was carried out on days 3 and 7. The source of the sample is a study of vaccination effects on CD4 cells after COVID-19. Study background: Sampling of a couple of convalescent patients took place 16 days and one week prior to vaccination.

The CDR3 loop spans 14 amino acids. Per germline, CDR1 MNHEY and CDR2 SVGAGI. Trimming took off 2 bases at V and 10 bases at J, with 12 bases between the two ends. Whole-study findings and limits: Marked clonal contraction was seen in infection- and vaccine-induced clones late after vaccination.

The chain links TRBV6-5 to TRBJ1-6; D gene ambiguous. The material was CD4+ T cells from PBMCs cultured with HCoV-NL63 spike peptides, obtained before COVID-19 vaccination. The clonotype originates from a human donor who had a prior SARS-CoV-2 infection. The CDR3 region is CASSYEGYGSPLHF. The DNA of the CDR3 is TGTGCCAGCAGTTACGAGGGTTACGGATCACCCCTCCACTTT.